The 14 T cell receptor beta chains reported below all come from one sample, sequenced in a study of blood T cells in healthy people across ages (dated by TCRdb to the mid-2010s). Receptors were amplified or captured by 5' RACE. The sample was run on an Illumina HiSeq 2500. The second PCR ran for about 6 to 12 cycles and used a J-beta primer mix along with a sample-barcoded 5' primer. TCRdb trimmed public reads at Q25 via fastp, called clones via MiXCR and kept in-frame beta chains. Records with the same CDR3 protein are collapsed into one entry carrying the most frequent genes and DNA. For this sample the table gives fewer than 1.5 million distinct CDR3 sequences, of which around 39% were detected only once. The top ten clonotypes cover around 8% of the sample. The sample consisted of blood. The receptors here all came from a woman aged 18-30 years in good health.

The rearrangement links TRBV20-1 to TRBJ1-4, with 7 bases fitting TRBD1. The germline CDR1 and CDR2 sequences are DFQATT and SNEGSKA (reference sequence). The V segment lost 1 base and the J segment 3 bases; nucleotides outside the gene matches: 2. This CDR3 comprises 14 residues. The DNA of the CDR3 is TGCAGTGCTAGAGGAACAGGGGCTAATGAAAAACTGTTTTTT. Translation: CSARGTGANEKLFF.

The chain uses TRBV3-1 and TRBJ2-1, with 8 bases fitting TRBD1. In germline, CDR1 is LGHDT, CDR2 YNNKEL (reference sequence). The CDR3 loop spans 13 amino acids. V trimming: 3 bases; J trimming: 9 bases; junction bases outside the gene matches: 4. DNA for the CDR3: TGTGCCAGCAGCCAGGGAACAGGGGGTGAGCAGTTCTTC. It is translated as CASSQGTGGEQFF.

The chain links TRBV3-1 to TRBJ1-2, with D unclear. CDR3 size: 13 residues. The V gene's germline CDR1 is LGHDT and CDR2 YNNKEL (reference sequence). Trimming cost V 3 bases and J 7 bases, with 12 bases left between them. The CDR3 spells CASSQAVVGGYTF. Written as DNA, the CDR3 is TGTGCCAGCAGCCAGGCAGTGGTTGGTGGCTACACCTTC.

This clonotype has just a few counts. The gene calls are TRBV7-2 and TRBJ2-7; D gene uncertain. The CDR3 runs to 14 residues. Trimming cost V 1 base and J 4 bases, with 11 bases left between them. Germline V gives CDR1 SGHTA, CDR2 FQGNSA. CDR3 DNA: TGTGCCAGCAGCTTAGGGGGTATTCTGTACGAGCAGTACTTC. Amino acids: CASSLGGILYEQYF.

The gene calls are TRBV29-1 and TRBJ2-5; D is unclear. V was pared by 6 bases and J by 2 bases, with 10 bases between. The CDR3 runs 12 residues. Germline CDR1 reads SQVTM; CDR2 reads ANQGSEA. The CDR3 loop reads CSVMGNQETQYF. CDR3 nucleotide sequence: TGCAGCGTGATGGGAAATCAAGAGACCCAGTACTTC.

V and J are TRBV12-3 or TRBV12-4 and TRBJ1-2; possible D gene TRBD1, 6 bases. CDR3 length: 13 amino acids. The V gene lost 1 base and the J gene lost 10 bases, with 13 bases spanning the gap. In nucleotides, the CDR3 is TGTGCCAGCAGTTTAGAGGCTCGGGGGGCCTACACCTTC. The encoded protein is CASSLEARGAYTF.

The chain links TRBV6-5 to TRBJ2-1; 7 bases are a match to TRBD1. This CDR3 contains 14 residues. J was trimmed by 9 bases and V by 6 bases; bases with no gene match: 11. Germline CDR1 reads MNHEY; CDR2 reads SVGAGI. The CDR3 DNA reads TGTGCCAGCAGCAGGGGGTCTTACATCAGTGAGCAGTTCTTC. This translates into CASSRGSYISEQFF.

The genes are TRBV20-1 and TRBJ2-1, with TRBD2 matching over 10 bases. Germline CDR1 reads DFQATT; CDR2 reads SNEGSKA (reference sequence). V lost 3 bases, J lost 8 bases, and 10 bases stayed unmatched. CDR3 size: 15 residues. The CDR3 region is CSARGTSAPGYEQFF. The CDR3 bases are TGCAGTGCTAGGGGGACTAGCGCTCCAGGTTATGAGCAGTTCTTC.

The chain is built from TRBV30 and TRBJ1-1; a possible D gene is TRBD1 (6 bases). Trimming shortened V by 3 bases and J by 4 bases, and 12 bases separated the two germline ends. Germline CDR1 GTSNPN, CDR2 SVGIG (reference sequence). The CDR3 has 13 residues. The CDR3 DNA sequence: TGTGCCTGGAGAAAAGGGGGTATCACTGAAGCTTTCTTT. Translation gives CAWRKGGITEAFF.

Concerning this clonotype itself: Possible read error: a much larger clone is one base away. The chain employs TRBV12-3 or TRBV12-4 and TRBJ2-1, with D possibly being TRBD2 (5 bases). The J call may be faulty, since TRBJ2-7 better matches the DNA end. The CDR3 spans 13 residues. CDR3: CASSLSSNNEQYF. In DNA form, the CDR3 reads TGTGCCAGCAGTTTGTCTAGCAACAATGAGCAGTACTTC.

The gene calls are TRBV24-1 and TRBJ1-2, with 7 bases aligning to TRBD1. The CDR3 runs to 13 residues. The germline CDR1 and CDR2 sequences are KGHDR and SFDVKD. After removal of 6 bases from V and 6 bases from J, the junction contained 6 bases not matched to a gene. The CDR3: CATSNRDRDGYTF. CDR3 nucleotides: TGTGCCACCAGTAACCGGGACAGAGATGGCTACACCTTC.

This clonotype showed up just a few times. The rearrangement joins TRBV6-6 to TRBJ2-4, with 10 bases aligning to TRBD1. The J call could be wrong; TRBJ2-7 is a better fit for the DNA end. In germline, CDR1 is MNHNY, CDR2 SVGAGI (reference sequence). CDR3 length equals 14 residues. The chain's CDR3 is CASSFLTGGSEQYF. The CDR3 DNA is TGTGCCAGCAGTTTCCTGACAGGGGGCAGCGAGCAGTACTTC.

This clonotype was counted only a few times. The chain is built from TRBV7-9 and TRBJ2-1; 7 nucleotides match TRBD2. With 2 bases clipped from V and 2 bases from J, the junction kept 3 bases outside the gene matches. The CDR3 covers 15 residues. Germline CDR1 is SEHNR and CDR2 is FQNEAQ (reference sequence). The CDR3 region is CASSLSGITYNEQFF. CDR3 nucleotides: TGTGCCAGCAGCTTAAGCGGGATAACCTACAATGAGCAGTTCTTC.

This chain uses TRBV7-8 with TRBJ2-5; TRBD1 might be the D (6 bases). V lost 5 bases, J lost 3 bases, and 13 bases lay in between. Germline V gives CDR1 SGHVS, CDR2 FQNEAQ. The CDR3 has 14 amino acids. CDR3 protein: CASSLLTGKETQYF. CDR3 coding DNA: TGTGCCAGCAGCCTTCTCACAGGGAAAGAGACCCAGTACTTC.